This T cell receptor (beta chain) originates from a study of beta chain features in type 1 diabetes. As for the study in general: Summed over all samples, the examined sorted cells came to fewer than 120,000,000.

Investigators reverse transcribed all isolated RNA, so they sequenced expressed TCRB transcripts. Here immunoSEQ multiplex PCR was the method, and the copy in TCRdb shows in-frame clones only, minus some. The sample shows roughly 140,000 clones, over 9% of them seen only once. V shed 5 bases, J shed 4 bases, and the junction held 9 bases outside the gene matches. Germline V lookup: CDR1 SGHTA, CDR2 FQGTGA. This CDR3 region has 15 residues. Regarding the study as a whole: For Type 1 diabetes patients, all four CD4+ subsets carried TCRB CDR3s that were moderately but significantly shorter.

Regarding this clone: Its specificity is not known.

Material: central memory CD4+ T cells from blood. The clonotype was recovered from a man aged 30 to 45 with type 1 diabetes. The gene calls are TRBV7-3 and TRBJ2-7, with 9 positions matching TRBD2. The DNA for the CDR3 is TGTGCCAGCAGCCCCACGGGCGGGAGGGAGTACGAGCAGTACTTC. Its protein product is CASSPTGGREYEQYF.